This entry concerns a single TCR beta chain. There is no known antigen for this receptor. Within one base of it there is no much larger clone, and no base qualities were kept. The source of the sample is a study of T cell responses to AZD1222 COVID-19 vaccine listed by TCRdb under 2021. Turning to the overall study: A total of 230 to 250 trial participants underwent TCR sequencing, of whom 200 to 220 received two doses of AZD1222 and about 25 received two doses of the MenACWY control vaccine. Trial participants were enrolled by age into subgroups of 18-55, 56-69 and 70-plus years, and 148, 28 and 57 TCR-sequenced participants, respectively, were included in these subgroups. Beyond this particular receptor, the publication reports: Reportedly, almost half of the unique spike-specific TCRs recognized epitopes lying outside the regions that are mutated in the B.1.351 and B.1.1.7 variants. Only six AZD1222 recipients were SARS-CoV-2 seropositive at baseline, limiting conclusions about previously exposed vaccinees. After two AZD1222 doses, both the breadth and the depth of spike-specific TCRs were significantly higher than at day 0 and than in MenACWY recipients. Participants were mostly white British and included more females than males, and it was suggested by the authors that clonal diversity may have been underestimated. In the small 56-69-year group, the increase in depth fell short of significance, most likely because of low power. Vaccine-associated CD4 TCRs spanned the whole spike protein, with dominant responses in regions 160-218 and 743-854. No day 14 peak-response samples were available, so repertoires were characterized only after the peak T cell response.

The CDR3 regions of human TCRbeta chains were analyzed by immunosequencing. On the study's bioinformatics: Repertoire TCRs were checked for matches against a reference library of SARS-CoV-2-specific TCRs that had been generated using the MIRA antigen-specificity platform. Breadth was defined as the fraction of unique TCRs that were SARS-CoV-2-associated, and depth was defined as the fraction of total T cells that were SARS-CoV-2-associated. Using the MIRA data, each spike-specific TCR was mapped to the spike region that the TCR reacts to and placed in a CD4 or CD8 class. Log10-transformed breadth and depth values were compared by one-way ANOVA with Sidak's multiple comparisons tests. Imported from immuneACCESS, the table was reduced by TCRdb to in-frame sequences with V and J called. These copies leave out some clones; in studies compared against another copy, an unresolved V gene accounts for under half, and the cause of the remainder is not known. From that table come the V and J calls and clone size; the DNA was used to work out D and trimming. This sample gives some 280,000 clones in total; 90% to 95% of them show up just once. Around 0.6% of the sample belongs to the ten largest clones.

The time point label for this specimen denotes: about 28 days (+/-7) after the second vaccine dose. AZD1222 recipients given second doses at about 4 weeks or at about 12 weeks were pooled, since spike-specific TCR depth and breadth were not found to differ between the two schedules. Vaccinee samples came from UK trials COV001 and COV002, including a single-blind randomized controlled phase 2/3 trial of AZD1222 (ChAdOx1 nCoV-19) in healthy adults. For TCRbeta chain sequencing, PBMC samples were collected from trial participants at day 0 and at day 28 after the second dose. The CDR1 and CDR2 encoded by the germline V gene are ENHRY and SYGVKD. V is shortened by 7 bases, J by 6 bases, and the region joining them spans 17 bases. The CDR3 measures 14 amino acids from cysteine to phenylalanine. CDR3 DNA is the only sequence kept; it has 42 bases, read in frame from the first base.

This specimen was peripheral blood, taken 28 days after the second AZD1222 dose. Rearrangement joined TRBV10-3 to TRBJ2-3, with the identity of the D gene unclear. This TCR derives from an adult who received the AZD1222 COVID-19 vaccine. The bases are TGTGCCATCATGGAGCGAGCAAGTGGGGATACGCAGTATTTT. This yields the protein CAIMERASGDTQYF.